This record covers a single T cell receptor (beta chain). Per the original methods: Reference gene primer amplification yielded estimated nucleated cell counts. Only in-frame clones appear in the TCRdb table, and some are missing; sequencing was by immunoSEQ multiplex PCR. The DNA was the basis for D and trimming; V, J and clone size are from that table. The sample consists of about 50,000 clones, 78% of them appearing once. The data are from a study of blood T cell repertoires in COVID-19. The overall study: Whether acute or convalescent, the COVID-19 samples came from the United States, Italy and Spain.

Those who participated ranged in age from roughly 18 to 100 years and resided in some 24 US areas. CDR1 SGHKS and CDR2 YYEKEE come from the germline V gene (reference sequence). Trimming shortened V by 4 bases and J by 8 bases, and 22 bases separated the two germline ends. This CDR3 contains 16 residues. The sequenced sample was PBMCs or T cells enriched from blood (not recorded which). This clonotype was sampled from a woman in her 50s with acute COVID-19. The chain has TRBV5-5 and TRBJ1-3; D uncertain. This chain's CDR3 is CASSHDAGKPKDTIYF. The CDR3, as DNA: TGTGCCAGCAGCCACGACGCCGGGAAACCGAAGGACACCATATATTTT.